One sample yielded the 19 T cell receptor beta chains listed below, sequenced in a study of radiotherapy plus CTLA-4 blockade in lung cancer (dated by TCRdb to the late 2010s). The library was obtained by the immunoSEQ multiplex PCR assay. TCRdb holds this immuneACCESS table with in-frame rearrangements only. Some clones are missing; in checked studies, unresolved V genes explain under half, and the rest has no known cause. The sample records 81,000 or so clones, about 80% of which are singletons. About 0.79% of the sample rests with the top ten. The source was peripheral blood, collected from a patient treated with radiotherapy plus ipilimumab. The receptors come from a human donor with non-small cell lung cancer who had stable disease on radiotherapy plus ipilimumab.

This CDR3 reads CASSELQGGATPLHF. In DNA, the CDR3 is TGTGCCAGCAGTGAACTACAGGGGGGAGCTACACCCCTCCACTTT. The V call is TRBV25-1, the J call TRBJ1-6; 8 bases are shared with TRBD1. The CDR3 consists of 15 residues. The V gene's germline CDR1 is MGHDK and CDR2 SYGVNS. J gave up 11 bases and V 2 bases, and 8 bases lay outside the gene matches.

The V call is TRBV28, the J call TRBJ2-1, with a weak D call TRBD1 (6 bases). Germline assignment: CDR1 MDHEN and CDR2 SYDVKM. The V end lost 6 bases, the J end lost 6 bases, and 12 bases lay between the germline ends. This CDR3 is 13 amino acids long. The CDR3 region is CASSPGALNEQFF. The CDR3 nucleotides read TGTGCCAGCAGCCCAGGGGCCCTCAATGAGCAGTTCTTC. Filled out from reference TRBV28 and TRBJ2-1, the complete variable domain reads DVKVTQSSRYLVKRTGEKVFLECVQDMDHENMFWYRQDPGLGLRLIYFSYDVKMKEKGDIPEGYSVSREKKERFSLILESASTNQTSMYLCASSPGALNEQFFGPGTRLTVL.

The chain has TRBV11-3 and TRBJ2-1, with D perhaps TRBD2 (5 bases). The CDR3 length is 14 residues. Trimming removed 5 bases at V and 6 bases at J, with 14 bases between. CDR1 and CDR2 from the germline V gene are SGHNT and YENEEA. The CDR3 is CASSILSGSNEQFF. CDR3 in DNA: TGTGCCAGCAGCATCCTAAGCGGAAGCAATGAGCAGTTCTTC.

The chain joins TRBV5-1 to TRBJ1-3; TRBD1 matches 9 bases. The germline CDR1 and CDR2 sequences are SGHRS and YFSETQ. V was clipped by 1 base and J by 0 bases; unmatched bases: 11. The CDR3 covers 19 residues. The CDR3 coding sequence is TGCGCCAGCAGCTTGAACGCCGGGACAGGGCCCTTCTCTGGAAACACCATATATTTT. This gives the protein CASSLNAGTGPFSGNTIYF.

The CDR3 DNA reads TGTGCCAGCAGCTTAGCGGCGGGGGGGACAGATACGCAGTATTTT. Its translation is CASSLAAGGTDTQYF. The chain couples TRBV7-6 to TRBJ2-3; 9 bases agree with TRBD2. V gave up 0 bases and J gave up 3 bases; unmatched junction bases: 1. The germline gives CDR1 SGHVS, CDR2 FNYEAQ. This CDR3 spans 15 amino acids.

The CDR3 nucleotides are TGTGCCATAGACAGGGGGCCAGATCAGCCCCAGCATTTT. Translating gives CAIDRGPDQPQHF. This chain joins TRBV28 and TRBJ1-5; 10 nucleotides agree with TRBD1. The germline V gene has CDR1 MDHEN and CDR2 SYDVKM. The CDR3 runs to 13 residues. V was pared by 10 bases and J by 5 bases, with 5 bases of the junction left unmatched.

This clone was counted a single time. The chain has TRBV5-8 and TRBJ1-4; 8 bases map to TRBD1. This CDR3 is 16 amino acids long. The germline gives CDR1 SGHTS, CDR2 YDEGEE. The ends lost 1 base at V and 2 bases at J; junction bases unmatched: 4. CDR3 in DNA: TGTGCCAGCAGCTTGACAGGGGGGGCGACTAATGAAAAACTGTTTTTT. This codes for CASSLTGGATNEKLFF.

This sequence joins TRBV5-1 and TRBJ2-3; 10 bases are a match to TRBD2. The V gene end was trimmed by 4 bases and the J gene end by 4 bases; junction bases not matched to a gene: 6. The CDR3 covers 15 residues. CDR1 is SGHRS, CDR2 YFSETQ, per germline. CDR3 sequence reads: CASSVSGRVPDTQYF. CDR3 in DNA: TGCGCCAGCAGCGTAAGCGGGAGGGTCCCAGATACGCAGTATTTT.

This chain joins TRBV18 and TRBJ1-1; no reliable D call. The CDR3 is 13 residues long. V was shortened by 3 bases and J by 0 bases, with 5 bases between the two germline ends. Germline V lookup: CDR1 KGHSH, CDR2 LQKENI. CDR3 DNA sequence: TGTGCCAGCTCACCCATTATGAACACTGAAGCTTTCTTT. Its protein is CASSPIMNTEAFF.

CDR3 amino acids: CASSVEGARYNEQFF. The CDR3 region has the DNA TGTGCCAGCAGCGTAGAAGGGGCGCGGTACAATGAGCAGTTCTTC. The chain carries TRBV9 and TRBJ2-1; D might be TRBD1 (5 bases). The CDR3 has 15 amino acids. Germline CDR1 is SGDLS and CDR2 is YYNGEE. V shed 0 bases and J shed 4 bases, with 11 bases lying between them.

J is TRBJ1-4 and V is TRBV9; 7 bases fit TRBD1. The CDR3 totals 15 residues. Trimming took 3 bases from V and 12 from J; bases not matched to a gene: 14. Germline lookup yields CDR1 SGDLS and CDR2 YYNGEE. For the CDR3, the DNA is TGTGCCAGCAGCGCCCACAGGGGATTAAGTGAGGAACTGTTTTTT. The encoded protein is CASSAHRGLSEELFF.

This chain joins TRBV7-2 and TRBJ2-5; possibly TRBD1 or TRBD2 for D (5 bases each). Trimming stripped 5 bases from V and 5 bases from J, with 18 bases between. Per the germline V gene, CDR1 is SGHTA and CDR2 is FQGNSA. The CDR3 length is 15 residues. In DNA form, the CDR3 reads TGTGCCAGCAGCCCTTCACGGGGCCGGGTGGAGACCCAGTACTTC. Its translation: CASSPSRGRVETQYF.

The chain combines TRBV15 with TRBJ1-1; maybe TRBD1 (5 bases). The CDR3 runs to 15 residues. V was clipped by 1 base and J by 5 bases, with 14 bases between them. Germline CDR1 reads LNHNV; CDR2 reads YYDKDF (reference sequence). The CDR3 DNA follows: TGTGCCACCAGCAGAGGTGGTGTGGGGGAAACTGAAGCTTTCTTT. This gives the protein CATSRGGVGETEAFF.

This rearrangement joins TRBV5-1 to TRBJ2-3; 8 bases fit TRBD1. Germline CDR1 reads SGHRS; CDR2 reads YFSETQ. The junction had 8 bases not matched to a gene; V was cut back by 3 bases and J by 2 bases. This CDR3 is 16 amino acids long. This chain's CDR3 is CASSSRTGSSTDTQYF. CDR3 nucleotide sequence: TGCGCCAGCAGCTCTCGGACAGGGAGTTCCACAGATACGCAGTATTTT.

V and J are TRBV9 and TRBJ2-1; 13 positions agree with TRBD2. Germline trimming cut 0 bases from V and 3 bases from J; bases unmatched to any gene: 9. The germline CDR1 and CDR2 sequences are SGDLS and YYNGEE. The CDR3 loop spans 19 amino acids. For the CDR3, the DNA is TGTGCCAGCAGCGTAGACCCTACTAGCGGGGGGGCGGACTACAATGAGCAGTTCTTC. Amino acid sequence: CASSVDPTSGGADYNEQFF.

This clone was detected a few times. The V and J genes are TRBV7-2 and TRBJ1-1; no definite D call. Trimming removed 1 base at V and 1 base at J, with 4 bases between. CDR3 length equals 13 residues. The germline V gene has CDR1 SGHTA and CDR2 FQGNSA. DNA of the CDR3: TGTGCCAGCAGCTTAGGACAGAACACTGAAGCTTTCTTT. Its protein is CASSLGQNTEAFF.

CDR3 DNA sequence: TGTGCCAGCAGTCTGCGGGGGCAGTCAACTAATGAAAAACTGTTTTTT. It codes for CASSLRGQSTNEKLFF. The chain links TRBV7-6 to TRBJ1-4; a weak D match, TRBD1 (6 bases). Trimming took 6 bases from V and 0 from J, leaving 14 bases between them. CDR1 and CDR2 from the germline V gene are SGHVS and FNYEAQ. This CDR3 is built from 16 residues.

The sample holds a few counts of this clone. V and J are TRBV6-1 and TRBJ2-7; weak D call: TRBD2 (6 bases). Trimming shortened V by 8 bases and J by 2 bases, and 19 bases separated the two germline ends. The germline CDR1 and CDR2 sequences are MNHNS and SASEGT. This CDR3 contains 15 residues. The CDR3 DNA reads TGTGCCAGCTCCCGTATCCCGGAGGGAACCTACGAGCAGTACTTC. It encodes CASSRIPEGTYEQYF.

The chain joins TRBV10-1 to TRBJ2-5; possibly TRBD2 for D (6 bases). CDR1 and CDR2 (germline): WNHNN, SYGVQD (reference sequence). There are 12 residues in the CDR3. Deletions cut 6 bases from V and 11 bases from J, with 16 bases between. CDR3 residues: CASSQTRTAQYF. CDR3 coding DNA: TGCGCCAGCAGCCAGACTAGGACGGCGCAGTACTTC.